Listed below are T cell receptor beta chains from one sample, sequenced in a study of T cells in Graves' hyperthyroidism and ophthalmopathy. One entry per CDR3 protein, called by TCRdb with MiXCR from the multiplex PCR reads. The repertoire holds hundreds of thousands of distinct CDR3 sequences, with less than 20% as singletons. The sample consisted of blood. These receptors came from a woman in her late teens or twenties with Graves' hyperthyroidism. Each CDR3 is given with its conserved first and last residue. D genes are given only for firm matches. Some rows mark clone size as missing; the rest say once, few, many or name a class of expanded clone.

J,length,D,size,V,DNA,CDR3
TRBJ1-2,14,TRBD1,many,TRBV5-1,TGCGCCAGCAGCTATCGGACAGGGCAGGATGGCTACACCTTC,CASSYRTGQDGYTF
TRBJ2-7,15,TRBD2,once,TRBV6-5,TGTGCCAGCAGTTACCGTAGCGGGGGGTTGGGCGAGCAGTACTTC,CASSYRSGGLGEQYF
TRBJ1-5,14,-,many,TRBV10-3,TGTGCCATCAGTGAACTGGAGGGGAATCAGCCCCAGCATTTT,CAISELEGNQPQHF
TRBJ2-3,20,-,-,TRBV28,TGTGCCAGCAACGAAGGCCGGTGGTTGCTTTGGGGGAGAATCACAGATACGCAGTATTTT,CASNEGRWLLWGRITDTQYF
TRBJ2-3,13,-,many,TRBV12-5,TGTGCTAGTGTCCCGTTCGGGGCCGATACGCAGTATTTT,CASVPFGADTQYF
TRBJ2-2,16,TRBD2,many,TRBV11-2,TGTGCCAGCAGCTCCCGGGCTAGCGGGATCACCGGGGAGCTGTTTTTT,CASSSRASGITGELFF
TRBJ2-5,15,-,many,TRBV10-3,TGTGCCATCAAGGTCTACAGTAAACACCAAGAGACCCAGTACTTC,CAIKVYSKHQETQYF
TRBJ1-1,16,TRBD1,once,TRBV5-1,TGCGCCAGCAGCCCGGTACAGGGGGCGGGTGTCACTGAAGCTTTCTTT,CASSPVQGAGVTEAFF
TRBJ2-1,16,TRBD1,many,TRBV7-2,TGTGCCAGCAGCAGAGGCTCGGGACAGGGGATGGGTAGGGAGCTCTTC,CASSRGSGQGMGRELF
TRBJ2-2,14,TRBD1,many,TRBV27,TGTGCCAGCAGCTACAGGGGATATTCCGGGGAGCTGTTTTTT,CASSYRGYSGELFF
TRBJ1-1,14,-,many,TRBV2,TGTGCCAGCAGGGAAAGGGGTCAGAACACTGAAGCTTTCTTT,CASRERGQNTEAFF
TRBJ1-2,13,TRBD1,many,TRBV6-4,TGTGCCAGCAACCCCGGGACAGGTTTTGGCTACACCTTC,CASNPGTGFGYTF
TRBJ2-7,14,-,many,TRBV10-3,TGTGCCATCAGTGAGATGGCAGGGCCCTACGAGCAGTACTTC,CAISEMAGPYEQYF
TRBJ2-7,14,TRBD1,-,TRBV11-2,TGTGCCAGCAGCTCCGGGACAGGGACTTACGAGCAGTACTTC,CASSSGTGTYEQYF
TRBJ1-2,14,-,few,TRBV5-8,TGTGCCAGCAGCTCCGTCCCAGGGGCGATAAGCTACACCTTC,CASSSVPGAISYTF
TRBJ2-5,15,-,-,TRBV9,TGTGCCAGCAGCCTCTCTTCGGAGAAGACGGAGACCCAGTACTTC,CASSLSSEKTETQYF
TRBJ1-1,13,-,many,TRBV6-5,TGTGCCAGCAGTTACCGGCCTGACCCTCGGGCTTTCTTT,CASSYRPDPRAFF
TRBJ1-6,13,-,many,TRBV9,TGTGCCAGCAGCGTGACAGGCGATTCACCCCTCCACTTT,CASSVTGDSPLHF
TRBJ2-7,13,TRBD2,many,TRBV3-1,TGTGCCAGCAGCCATCGCGGGAGCTACGAGCAGTACTTC,CASSHRGSYEQYF
TRBJ1-2,15,-,-,TRBV7-2,TGTGCCAGCAGCTTATTCGTGGACAGTTCCTTCGGCTACACCTTC,CASSLFVDSSFGYTF
TRBJ1-2,12,-,-,TRBV19,TGTGCCAGTAGTATCCCCAACTATGGCTACACCTTC,CASSIPNYGYTF
TRBJ1-2,16,-,many,TRBV7-9,TGTGCCAGCAGCTTAGGGGGGCAGGTCGCCTCCTATGGCTACACCTTC,CASSLGGQVASYGYTF
TRBJ2-5,14,-,many,TRBV20-1,TGCAGTGCTAGAGGGCAACGGGGCCAAGAGACCCAGTACTTC,CSARGQRGQETQYF
TRBJ2-1,20,TRBD2,many,TRBV3-1,TGTGCCAGCAGCCAAGATGTAGGACTAGCGGGAGTCGGGGCAAACAATGAGCAGTTCTTC,CASSQDVGLAGVGANNEQFF
TRBJ2-1,13,-,many,TRBV27,TGTGCCAGCACCGAAGCTCCTTACAATGAGCAGTTCTTC,CASTEAPYNEQFF
TRBJ2-1,15,-,many,TRBV9,TGTGCCAGCAGCGTAGCTGGAGGACTCTCTGGTGAGCAGTTCTTC,CASSVAGGLSGEQFF
TRBJ1-3,15,-,few,TRBV11-3,TGTGCCAGCAGCTTCGAACCGGGACGTAAAAACACCATATATTTT,CASSFEPGRKNTIYF
TRBJ1-1,13,-,few,TRBV7-3,TGTGCCAGCAGCTTCGGACATAACACTGAAGCTTTCTTT,CASSFGHNTEAFF
TRBJ1-2,11,-,many,TRBV7-2,TGTGCCAGCGAAACGCCATCCGGCTACACCTTC,CASETPSGYTF
TRBJ2-3,15,TRBD2,many,TRBV2,TGTGCCAGCAGTGGATCCCGGGGGGTGGCAGATACGCAGTATTTT,CASSGSRGVADTQYF
TRBJ2-1,14,TRBD1,many,TRBV10-3,TGTGCCATCAGCAAGGGACAGGGAGTTAATGAGCAGTTCTTC,CAISKGQGVNEQFF
TRBJ2-7,17,-,many,TRBV7-8,TGTGCCAGCAGCTCCTACCCCCGGGGGCCGCCCCCCTACGAGCAGTACTTC,CASSSYPRGPPPYEQYF
TRBJ2-5,16,-,many,TRBV12-3/TRBV12-4,TGTGCCAGCAGTTTAGAGGCGGGGGCGTTACAAGAGACCCAGTACTTC,CASSLEAGALQETQYF
TRBJ1-6,13,-,many,TRBV18,TGTGCCAGCTCACAGGGGGATAATTCACCCCTCCACTTT,CASSQGDNSPLHF
TRBJ2-1,17,-,many,TRBV28,TGTGCCAGCAGTCATTGGGATAGGGCCGGGCTATACAATGAGCAGTTCTTC,CASSHWDRAGLYNEQFF
TRBJ1-6,16,-,-,TRBV18,TGTGCCAGCTCCCTCGGACAGCCAGAGGATAATTCACCCCTCCACTTT,CASSLGQPEDNSPLHF